What follows are 32 T cell receptor beta chains derived from one specimen sequenced in a study of blood T cell repertoires in COVID-19. The table came from immunoSEQ multiplex PCR; TCRdb's copy has only in-frame clones and leaves some out. Of about 240,000 clones detected, about four fifths appear once; the ten largest clones hold roughly a tenth. Sample: peripheral blood. All receptors derive from a woman at least 80 years old with acute or convalescent COVID-19.

V usage is TRBV11-1 and J usage is TRBJ2-5; 8 bases line up with TRBD1. CDR1 SGHAT and CDR2 FQDESV come from the germline V gene (reference sequence). V gave up 9 bases and J gave up 4 bases; unmatched junction bases: 10. The CDR3 extends over 14 amino acids. CDR3 bases: TGTGCCAGTCAGCGACAGGGGAGACGAGAGACCCAGTACTTC. This gives the protein CASQRQGRRETQYF.

The J gene is TRBJ1-6, the V gene TRBV11-2; no clear D. Germline loops: CDR1 SGHAT, CDR2 FQNNGV. The CDR3 totals 15 residues. V gave up 5 bases and J gave up 1 base, with 9 bases separating them. The CDR3 loop reads CASSPRSSYNSPLHF. As DNA, the CDR3 is TGTGCCAGCAGCCCGAGGTCTTCCTATAATTCACCCCTCCACTTT.

In DNA form, the CDR3 reads TGTGCCAGCAGCCACATGACAGGAATCTGGTCTGGGGCCAACGTCCTGACTTTC. This translates into CASSHMTGIWSGANVLTF. This chain joins TRBV14 and TRBJ2-6; TRBD1 is a possible D gene (6 bases). With 3 bases removed from V and 1 base from J, the gap between germline ends came to 16 bases. Germline V gene sequence: CDR1 SGHDN, CDR2 FVKESK. This CDR3 comprises 18 residues.

The chain carries TRBV7-9 and TRBJ1-1; 8 nucleotides match TRBD1. Germline CDR1 is SEHNR and CDR2 is FQNEAQ (reference sequence). The CDR3 consists of 14 residues. Trimming cost V 9 bases and J 0 bases; bases outside gene matches: 6. CDR3 region: CASIGTGMNTEAFF. The CDR3 DNA follows: TGTGCCAGTATAGGGACAGGCATGAACACTGAAGCTTTCTTT.

The V and J genes are TRBV6-5 and TRBJ2-1, with D perhaps matching TRBD1 (6 bases). The CDR3 length is 16 residues. Between the trimmed V and J ends, which lost 0 bases and 2 bases, there was a span of 11 bases. Germline CDR1 MNHEY, CDR2 SVGAGI. The CDR3 DNA is TGTGCCAGCAGTTACTCCTCAGGGGCACCCTACAATGAGCAGTTCTTC. It yields the protein CASSYSSGAPYNEQFF.

V and J are TRBV5-1 and TRBJ2-7; a possible D gene is TRBD2 (6 bases). The germline V gene encodes CDR1 SGHRS and CDR2 YFSETQ. The length of the CDR3 is 14 residues. V lost 1 base and J lost 5, with 13 bases in between. The CDR3 sequence: CASSLTSIIDEQYF. CDR3 in DNA: TGCGCCAGCAGCTTGACTAGCATCATCGACGAGCAGTACTTC.

The chain joins TRBV2 to TRBJ2-1; 11 nucleotides align to TRBD2. CDR1 is SNHLY and CDR2 is FYNNEI in the germline V gene. The V gene end was trimmed by 7 bases and the J gene end by 7 bases; junction bases not matched to a gene: 6. CDR3 size: 14 residues. The CDR3 loop reads CASNLLAGVNEQFF. Written as DNA, the CDR3 is TGTGCCAGCAATCTACTAGCGGGGGTTAATGAGCAGTTCTTC.

This clone was recorded only once. The chain employs TRBV6-6 and TRBJ2-2, with a possible D match to TRBD1 (5 bases). The CDR3 consists of 17 residues. V lost 5 bases and J lost 2, with 18 bases in between. In germline, CDR1 is MNHNY, CDR2 SVGAGI (reference sequence). The CDR3 sequence: CASSRGSRTSNTGELFF. CDR3 bases: TGTGCCAGCAGTCGTGGCTCAAGGACAAGTAACACCGGGGAGCTGTTTTTT.

The genes are TRBV3-1 (or the pseudogene TRBV3-2) and TRBJ2-5; TRBD1 matches 12 bases. CDR1 is LGHDT, CDR2 YNNKEL, per germline (reference sequence). The CDR3 has 16 residues. J lost 5 bases, V lost 5 bases, and 9 bases had no gene match. The CDR3 sequence: CASSLSGTGGRETQYF. The CDR3 bases are TGTGCCAGCAGCTTGTCCGGGACAGGGGGCAGGGAGACCCAGTACTTC.

The chain joins TRBV7-8 to TRBJ2-4, with a weak D call TRBD1 (6 bases). The CDR3 covers 14 residues. V gave up 5 bases and J gave up 8 bases, with 16 bases separating them. Germline CDR1 is SGHVS and CDR2 is FQNEAQ. CDR3: CASSPGPGVDIQYF. CDR3 sequence (DNA): TGTGCCAGCAGCCCTGGACCAGGGGTGGACATTCAGTACTTC.

This clone was seen just once. This chain joins TRBV30 and TRBJ1-2, with 9 bases fitting TRBD1. Trimming removed 8 bases from V and 0 bases from J; junction bases left unmatched: 4. CDR1 is GTSNPN, CDR2 SVGIG, per germline (reference sequence). CDR3 length equals 13 residues. The CDR3 protein is CAGTGWANYGYTF. As DNA, the CDR3 is TGTGCCGGGACAGGGTGGGCTAACTATGGCTACACCTTC.

This clone appeared a few times. This chain uses TRBV27 with TRBJ2-2, with a possible D match to TRBD2 (5 bases). Germline V gives CDR1 MNHEY, CDR2 SMNVEV (reference sequence). Trimming removed 4 bases from V and 5 bases from J, with 14 bases in between. The CDR3 totals 15 residues. The CDR3 nucleotides read TGTGCCAGCAGTTCAGCCAGTCGAGGGACCGGGGAGCTGTTTTTT. Protein sequence: CASSSASRGTGELFF.

The V and J genes are TRBV3-1 (or the pseudogene TRBV3-2) and TRBJ1-2; 7 bases are shared with TRBD1. CDR3 length: 14 residues. The trim removed 1 base at V and 6 bases at J, leaving 5 bases unmatched. Germline loops: CDR1 LGHDT, CDR2 YNNKEL (reference sequence). DNA for the CDR3: TGTGCCAGCAGCCAAGCGGGGGACAGAGATGGCTACACCTTC. Protein product: CASSQAGDRDGYTF.

Written as DNA, the CDR3 is TGTGCCAGCATTGCGGAGACAGGGAAGCTTGAGCAGTTCTTC. This encodes CASIAETGKLEQFF. The chain employs TRBV25-1 and TRBJ2-1, with TRBD1 identical over 7 bases. Germline V gene sequence: CDR1 MGHDK, CDR2 SYGVNS. The J segment lost 9 bases and the V segment lost 7 bases, leaving 12 bases of the junction unmatched. The CDR3 covers 14 residues. Complete variable domain (other parts from reference TRBV25-1 and TRBJ2-1): EADIYQTPRYLVIGTGKKITLECSQTMGHDKMYWYQQDPGMELHLIHYSYGVNSTEKGDLSSESTVSRIRTEHFPLTLESARPSHTSQYLCASIAETGKLEQFFGPGTRLTVL.

This sequence joins TRBV18 and TRBJ2-1; possible D gene TRBD1, 6 bases. Germline V gene sequence: CDR1 KGHSH, CDR2 LQKENI. This CDR3 region has 16 residues. The V and J ends lost 2 bases and 0 bases respectively, with 11 bases between them. The CDR3 DNA is TGTGCCAGCTCACCAGAAGGGGGTAGCTCCTACAATGAGCAGTTCTTC. Amino acids: CASSPEGGSSYNEQFF.

The rearrangement links TRBV6-4 to TRBJ1-1, with TRBD1 matching over 9 bases. V was clipped by 6 bases and J by 6 bases; unmatched bases: 11. The CDR3 contains 15 residues. CDR1 is MRHNA, CDR2 SNTAGT, per germline. The CDR3 DNA sequence: TGTGCCAGCAGGCAAACAGGGGGCGATATCGCTGAAGCTTTCTTT. Translation: CASRQTGGDIAEAFF.

This clone is a singleton in its sample. CDR3 sequence: CASSFRTSSYNEQFF. The CDR3, as DNA: TGTGCCAGCAGTTTCCGGACTAGCTCCTACAATGAGCAGTTCTTC. V gene TRBV27 combines with J gene TRBJ2-1, with 7 bases lining up with TRBD2. J lost 0 bases, V lost 3 bases, and 2 bases had no gene match. From germline, CDR1 is MNHEY and CDR2 SMNVEV (reference sequence). The CDR3 is 15 residues long.

The rearrangement links TRBV9 to TRBJ2-3; 7 nucleotides line up with TRBD1. J lost 2 bases, V lost 5 bases, and 8 bases had no gene match. The CDR3 contains 15 residues. Germline V CDR1 and CDR2: SGDLS, YYNGEE. The CDR3 here is CASSGPGQVTDTQYF. In DNA form, the CDR3 reads TGTGCCAGCAGTGGACCTGGACAGGTCACAGATACGCAGTATTTT.

The chain joins TRBV5-1 to TRBJ1-2, with 7 positions matching TRBD1. This CDR3 comprises 15 residues. Trimming took 4 bases from V and 4 from J; bases not matched to a gene: 10. In germline, CDR1 is SGHRS, CDR2 YFSETQ. The CDR3 DNA reads as TGCGCCAGCAGCCCAAGGCCGGGACAGACCTATGGCTACACCTTC. Translation: CASSPRPGQTYGYTF. Full variable domain (outside the CDR3, taken from reference TRBV5-1 and TRBJ1-2): KAGVTQTPRYLIKTRGQQVTLSCSPISGHRSVSWYQQTPGQGLQFLFEYFSETQRNKGNFPGRFSGRQFSNSRSEMNVSTLELGDSALYLCASSPRPGQTYGYTFGSGTRLTVV.

This clone was seen once. The chain links TRBV6-5 to TRBJ2-7; D is unclear. Trimming removed 5 bases at V and 0 bases at J, with 11 bases between. The CDR3 runs to 14 residues. In germline, CDR1 is MNHEY, CDR2 SVGAGI. Here the CDR3 DNA reads TGTGCCAGCAGTCTAACTCGGAGCTCCTACGAGCAGTACTTC. Amino acids: CASSLTRSSYEQYF.

The chain recombines TRBV18 with TRBJ1-4, with a weak D call TRBD1 (6 bases). CDR3 length equals 14 residues. V dropped 4 bases and J dropped 1 base, with 7 bases sitting between them. Germline CDR1 is KGHSH and CDR2 is LQKENI. CDR3 residues: CASSLQGTNEKLFF. The CDR3 region has the DNA TGTGCCAGCTCACTACAGGGAACTAATGAAAAACTGTTTTTT.

Regarding this clone: Other DNA sequences in the same sample also yield this CDR3. The CDR3 protein is CASSLDSSNQPQHF. The CDR3 DNA is TGCGCCAGCAGCTTGGACAGTAGCAATCAGCCCCAGCATTTT. The chain couples TRBV5-1 to TRBJ1-5; no clear D gene. V lost 0 bases to trimming and J lost 0 bases, with 4 bases between them. Germline CDR1 is SGHRS and CDR2 is YFSETQ. The CDR3 totals 14 residues.

J is TRBJ2-1 and V is TRBV2, with 9 positions matching TRBD1. Germline V gene data show CDR1 as SNHLY and CDR2 as FYNNEI. J lost 5 bases, V lost 5 bases, and 7 bases had no gene match. This CDR3 region has 15 residues. Here the CDR3 reads CASSKPGQGNNEQFF. The CDR3, as DNA: TGTGCCAGCAGTAAGCCGGGACAGGGAAACAATGAGCAGTTCTTC. The full variable domain, rest sourced from reference TRBV2 and TRBJ2-1, is EPEVTQTPSHQVTQMGQEVILRCVPISNHLYFYWYRQILGQKVEFLVSFYNNEISEKSEIFDDQFSVERPDGSNFTLKIRSTKLEDSAMYFCASSKPGQGNNEQFFGPGTRLTVL.

This sequence joins TRBV7-8 and TRBJ1-2, with TRBD1 identical over 8 bases. CDR1 SGHVS and CDR2 FQNEAQ come from the germline V gene. The length of the CDR3 is 15 residues. After removal of 1 base from V and 6 bases from J, the junction contained 7 bases not matched to a gene. The CDR3 loop is CASSLVQGARHGYTF. The CDR3, as DNA: TGTGCCAGCAGCTTAGTCCAGGGGGCGAGGCATGGCTACACCTTC.

The chain combines TRBV11-2 with TRBJ2-1, with 8 bases fitting TRBD1. The germline CDR1 and CDR2 sequences are SGHAT and FQNNGV. With V trimmed by 1 base and J by 0 bases, 2 bases remained unmatched. This CDR3 is built from 16 residues. In nucleotides, the CDR3 is TGTGCCAGCAGCTTAGGGGACAGGCTCTCCTACAATGAGCAGTTCTTC. This encodes CASSLGDRLSYNEQFF. The variable domain in full, completed from reference TRBV11-2 and TRBJ2-1, reads EAGVAQSPRYKIIEKRQSVAFWCNPISGHATLYWYQQILGQGPKLLIQFQNNGVVDDSQLPKDRFSAERLKGVDSTLKIQPAKLEDSAVYLCASSLGDRLSYNEQFFGPGTRLTVL.

The chain is built from TRBV5-1 and TRBJ2-3; D unresolved. In germline, CDR1 is SGHRS, CDR2 YFSETQ. The CDR3 covers 13 residues. V lost 4 bases to trimming and J lost 10 bases, with 16 bases between them. CDR3 region: CASSSLPPRAQYF. The DNA of the CDR3 is TGCGCCAGCAGCAGCCTTCCCCCCCGGGCGCAGTATTTT. The full variable domain, with the rest looked up from reference TRBV5-1 and TRBJ2-3, is KAGVTQTPRYLIKTRGQQVTLSCSPISGHRSVSWYQQTPGQGLQFLFEYFSETQRNKGNFPGRFSGRQFSNSRSEMNVSTLELGDSALYLCASSSLPPRAQYFGPGTRLTVL.

The V call is TRBV6-5, the J call TRBJ1-6; D might be TRBD1 (5 bases). CDR1 is MNHEY, CDR2 SVGAGI, per germline. V dropped 11 bases and J dropped 10 bases, with 18 bases sitting between them. The length of the CDR3 is 13 residues. The CDR3 loop reads CASKRGEDSPLHF. DNA of the CDR3: TGTGCCTCCAAGCGGGGGGAAGACTCACCCCTCCACTTT.

This clone came up once. This rearrangement joins TRBV7-9 to TRBJ2-3; 8 bases are shared with TRBD1. The germline V gene has CDR1 SEHNR and CDR2 FQNEAQ (reference sequence). This CDR3 has 16 amino acids. After removal of 1 base from V and 2 bases from J, the junction contained 5 bases not matched to a gene. CDR3 amino acids: CASSLGGQGTTDTQYF. Here the CDR3 DNA reads TGTGCCAGCAGCTTAGGCGGACAGGGAACCACAGATACGCAGTATTTT.

This chain uses TRBV18 with TRBJ2-2; 7 nucleotides agree with TRBD2. Germline V CDR1 and CDR2: KGHSH, LQKENI. V lost 1 base to trimming and J lost 0 bases; unmatched junction nucleotides: 2. The CDR3 is 16 residues long. The CDR3 coding sequence is TGTGCCAGCTCACCACGGGGGGGGACGAACACCGGGGAGCTGTTTTTT. Its protein product is CASSPRGGTNTGELFF.

The V and J genes are TRBV28 and TRBJ1-5; D perhaps matches TRBD1 (5 bases). Looked up from germline, CDR1 is MDHEN and CDR2 is SYDVKM. The CDR3 length is 15 residues. The germline V and J ends were trimmed by 2 bases and 3 bases, with 11 bases remaining between them. CDR3 region: CASSLRQTDNQPQHF. The DNA for the CDR3 is TGTGCCAGCAGTTTACGACAGACTGACAATCAGCCCCAGCATTTT. The full variable domain, completed using reference TRBV28 and TRBJ1-5, is DVKVTQSSRYLVKRTGEKVFLECVQDMDHENMFWYRQDPGLGLRLIYFSYDVKMKEKGDIPEGYSVSREKKERFSLILESASTNQTSMYLCASSLRQTDNQPQHFGDGTRLSIL.

This chain connects TRBV19 to TRBJ2-2, with 14 bases that match TRBD2. This CDR3 contains 17 residues. Germline CDR1 LNHDA, CDR2 SQIVND (reference sequence). Trimming took 5 bases from V and 1 from J; bases not matched to a gene: 3. The DNA of the CDR3 is TGTGCCAGTAGTCGCGGGACTAGCGGGGGGAACACCGGGGAGCTGTTTTTT. Protein: CASSRGTSGGNTGELFF. Full variable domain (remainder filled in from reference TRBV19 and TRBJ2-2): DGGITQSPKYLFRKEGQNVTLSCEQNLNHDAMYWYRQDPGQGLRLIYYSQIVNDFQKGDIAEGYSVSREKKESFPLTVTSAQKNPTAFYLCASSRGTSGGNTGELFFGEGSRLTVL.

V gene TRBV29-1 combines with J gene TRBJ1-3; 10 bases line up with TRBD1. This CDR3 region has 15 residues. J lost 2 bases, V lost 4 bases, and 5 bases had no gene match. Looked up from germline, CDR1 is SQVTM and CDR2 is ANQGSEA. In nucleotides, the CDR3 is TGCAGCGTTGCGGACAGGGGGACCGCTGGAAACACCATATATTTT. Protein sequence: CSVADRGTAGNTIYF.